This T cell receptor beta chain originates from a study of identical twins. Study results and limitations: Out-of-frame TCR alpha sharing in monozygotic twins exceeded recombination model predictions. A partial confounding effect on zero-insertion analyses could come from invariant MAIT and iNKT cells. Abundant cord blood beta clonotypes carried fewer insertions; memory repertoires showed none.

Note on this clonotype: The target antigen is unknown.

A universal primer binding site was introduced by template switching. The final cDNA contained unique molecular identifiers. TCRdb recomputed calls from the 5' RACE reads with MiXCR, one row per CDR3 protein. The sample includes some 710,000 distinct CDR3 sequences, around 6% of them seen just once. The sequencing sample was made of naive T cells sorted from blood. The source of this sequence is a man aged 18-30 years in good health.

The CDR3 coding sequence is TGTGCCAGCAGCATGAACAGGGGGCAGTACGGCGGCTATGGCTACACCTTC. Residues: CASSMNRGQYGGYGYTF. The chain employs TRBV5-6 and TRBJ1-2; 9 nucleotides line up with TRBD1. With 4 bases clipped from V and 4 bases from J, the junction kept 14 bases outside the gene matches. The V gene's germline CDR1 is SGHDT and CDR2 YYEEEE. The CDR3 is 17 amino acids.